This T cell receptor beta chain was found in a study of cytomegalovirus exposure and HLA in healthy donors. On this clone: Its antigen is currently unknown.

Overall study findings and caveats: Most TCR sequences proved rare, with some public TCRs found in many donors.

This CDR3 spans 13 amino acids. Germline values: CDR1 MNHEY, CDR2 SVGAGI. Trimming removed 8 bases from V and 4 bases from J, with 14 bases in between. Use of 60 Vbeta and 13 Jbeta primers characterized the PCR. Clones were sequenced by immunoSEQ multiplex PCR, and TCRdb holds only the in-frame ones, with some missing. This sample has more than 200,000 clones, with about 75% found just once. The receptor's source is a male donor in good health and CMV-seronegative. The chain carries TRBV6-5 and TRBJ1-1; D is perhaps TRBD1 (5 bases). Sequencing input: PBMCs. CDR3 sequence reads: CASALSGVTEAFF. CDR3 in DNA: TGTGCCAGCGCCTTGTCGGGGGTCACTGAAGCTTTCTTT.